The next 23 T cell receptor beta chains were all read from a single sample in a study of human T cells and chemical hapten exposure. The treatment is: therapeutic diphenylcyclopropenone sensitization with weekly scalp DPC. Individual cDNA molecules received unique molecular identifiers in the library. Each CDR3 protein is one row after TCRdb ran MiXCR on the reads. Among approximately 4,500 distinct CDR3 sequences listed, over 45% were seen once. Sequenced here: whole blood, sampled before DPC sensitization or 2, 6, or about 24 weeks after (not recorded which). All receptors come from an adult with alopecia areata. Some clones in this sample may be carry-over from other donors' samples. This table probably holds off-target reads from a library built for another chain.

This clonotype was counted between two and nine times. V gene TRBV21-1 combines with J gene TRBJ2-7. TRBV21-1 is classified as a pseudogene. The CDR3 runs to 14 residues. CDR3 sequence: CASSKIGGAYEQYF. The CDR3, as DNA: TGTGCCAGCAGCAAGATCGGCGGTGCCTACGAGCAGTACTTC.

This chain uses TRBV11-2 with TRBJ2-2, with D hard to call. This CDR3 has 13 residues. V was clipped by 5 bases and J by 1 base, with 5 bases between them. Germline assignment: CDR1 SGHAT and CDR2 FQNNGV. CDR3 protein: CASSAQNTGELFF. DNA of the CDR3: TGTGCCAGCAGCGCCCAGAACACCGGGGAGCTGTTTTTT. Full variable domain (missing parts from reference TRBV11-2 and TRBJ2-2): EAGVAQSPRYKIIEKRQSVAFWCNPISGHATLYWYQQILGQGPKLLIQFQNNGVVDDSQLPKDRFSAERLKGVDSTLKIQPAKLEDSAVYLCASSAQNTGELFFGEGSRLTVL.

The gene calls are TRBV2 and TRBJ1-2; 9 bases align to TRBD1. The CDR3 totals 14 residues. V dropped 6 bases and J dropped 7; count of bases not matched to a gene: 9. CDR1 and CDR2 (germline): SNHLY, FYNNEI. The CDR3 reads CASSNGQGNRGYTF. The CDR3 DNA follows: TGTGCCAGCAGCAACGGACAGGGGAATCGTGGCTACACCTTC.

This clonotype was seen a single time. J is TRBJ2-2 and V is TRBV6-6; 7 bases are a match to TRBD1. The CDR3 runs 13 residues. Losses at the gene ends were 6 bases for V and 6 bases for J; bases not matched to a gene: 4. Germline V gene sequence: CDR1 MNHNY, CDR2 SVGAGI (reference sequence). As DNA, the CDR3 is TGTGCCAGCAGCTACAGGGGTGCCGGGGAGCTGTTTTTT. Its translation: CASSYRGAGELFF.

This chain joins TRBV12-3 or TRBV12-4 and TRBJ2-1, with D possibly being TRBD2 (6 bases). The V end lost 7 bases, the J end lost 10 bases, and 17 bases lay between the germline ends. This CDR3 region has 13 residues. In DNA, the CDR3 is TGTGCCAGCACCGAGGGACTTTTGAGCGAGCAGTTCTTC. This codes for CASTEGLLSEQFF.

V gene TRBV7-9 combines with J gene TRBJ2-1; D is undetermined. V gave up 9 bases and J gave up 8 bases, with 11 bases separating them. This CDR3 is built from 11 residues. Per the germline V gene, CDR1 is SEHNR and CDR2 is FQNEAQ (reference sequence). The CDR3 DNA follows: TGTGCCAGAACGCCGGGCGATGAGCAGTTCTTC. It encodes CARTPGDEQFF.

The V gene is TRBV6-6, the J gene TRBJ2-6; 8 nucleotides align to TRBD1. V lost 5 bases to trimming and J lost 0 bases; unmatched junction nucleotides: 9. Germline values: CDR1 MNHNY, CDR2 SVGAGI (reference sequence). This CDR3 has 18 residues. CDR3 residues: CASSARTGLISGANVLTF. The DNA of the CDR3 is TGTGCCAGCAGTGCCAGGACAGGGCTAATCTCTGGGGCCAACGTCCTGACTTTC.

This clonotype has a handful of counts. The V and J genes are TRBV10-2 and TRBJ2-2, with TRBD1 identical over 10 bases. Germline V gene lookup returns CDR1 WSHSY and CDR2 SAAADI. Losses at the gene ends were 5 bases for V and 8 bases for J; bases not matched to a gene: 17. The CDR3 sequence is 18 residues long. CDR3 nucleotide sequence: TGCGCCAGCAGTACCCCTCACCCGGGACAGGGGCCGGCGGGGGAGCTGTTTTTT. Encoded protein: CASSTPHPGQGPAGELFF.

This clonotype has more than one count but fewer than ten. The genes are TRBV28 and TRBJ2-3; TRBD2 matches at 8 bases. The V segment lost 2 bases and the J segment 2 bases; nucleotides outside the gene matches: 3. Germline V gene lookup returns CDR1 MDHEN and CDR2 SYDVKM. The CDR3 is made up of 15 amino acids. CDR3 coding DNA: TGTGCCAGCAGTTTAAGCGGGAGACCCACAGATACGCAGTATTTT. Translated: CASSLSGRPTDTQYF.

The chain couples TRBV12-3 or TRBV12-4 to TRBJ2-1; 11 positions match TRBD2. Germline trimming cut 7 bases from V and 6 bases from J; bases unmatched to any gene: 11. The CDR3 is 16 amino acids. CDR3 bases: TGTGCCAGCACCCCACTAGCGGGAGTTTCGAGCAATGAGCAGTTCTTC. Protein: CASTPLAGVSSNEQFF.

CDR3 amino acids: CASSFGGRGQFF. As DNA, the CDR3 is TGTGCCAGCAGTTTTGGGGGCCGTGGGCAGTTCTTC. The chain links TRBV27 to TRBJ2-1; a weak D match, TRBD1 (6 bases). This CDR3 has 12 amino acids. Looked up from germline, CDR1 is MNHEY and CDR2 is SMNVEV (reference sequence). V lost 3 bases and J lost 12, with 12 bases in between.

In nucleotides, the CDR3 is TGTGCCAGCAGTTATCTGGACGGCCGAGAGACCCAGTACTTC. Translating it yields CASSYLDGRETQYF. V gene TRBV6-5 combines with J gene TRBJ2-5; D ambiguous. The CDR3 is 14 residues long. The V gene's germline CDR1 is MNHEY and CDR2 SVGAGI. The ends were cut back, 3 bases at V and 4 bases at J, with 12 bases in the middle.

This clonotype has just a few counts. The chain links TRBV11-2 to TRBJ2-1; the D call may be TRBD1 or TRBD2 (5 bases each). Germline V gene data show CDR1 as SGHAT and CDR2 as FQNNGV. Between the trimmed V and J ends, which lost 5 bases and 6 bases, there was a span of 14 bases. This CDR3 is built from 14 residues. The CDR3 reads CASSRDSGGNEQFF. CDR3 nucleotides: TGTGCCAGCAGCCGCGACAGCGGCGGCAATGAGCAGTTCTTC. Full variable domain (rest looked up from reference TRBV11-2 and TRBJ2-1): EAGVAQSPRYKIIEKRQSVAFWCNPISGHATLYWYQQILGQGPKLLIQFQNNGVVDDSQLPKDRFSAERLKGVDSTLKIQPAKLEDSAVYLCASSRDSGGNEQFFGPGTRLTVL.

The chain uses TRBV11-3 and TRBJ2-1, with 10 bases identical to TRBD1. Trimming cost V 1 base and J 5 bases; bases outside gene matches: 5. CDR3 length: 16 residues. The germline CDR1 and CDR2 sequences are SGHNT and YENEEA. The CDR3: CASSLGRTGGHNEQFF. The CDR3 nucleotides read TGTGCCAGCAGCTTAGGGCGGACAGGGGGACACAATGAGCAGTTCTTC.

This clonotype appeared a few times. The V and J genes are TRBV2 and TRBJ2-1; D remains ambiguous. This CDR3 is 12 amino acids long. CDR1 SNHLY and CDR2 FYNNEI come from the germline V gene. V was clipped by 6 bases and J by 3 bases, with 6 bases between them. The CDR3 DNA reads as TGTGCCAGCAGGAGAGACTACAATGAGCAGTTCTTC. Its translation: CASRRDYNEQFF.

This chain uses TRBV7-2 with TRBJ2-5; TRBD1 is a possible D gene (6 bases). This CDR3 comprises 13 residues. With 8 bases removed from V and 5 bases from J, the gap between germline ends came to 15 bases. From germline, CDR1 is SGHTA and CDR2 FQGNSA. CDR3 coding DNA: TGTGCCAGCTCCAACAGGGATTCGGAGACCCAGTACTTC. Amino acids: CASSNRDSETQYF.

CDR3 protein: CATSRGSTYEQYF. The CDR3 bases are TGTGCCACCAGCAGAGGGTCCACCTACGAGCAGTACTTC. This rearrangement joins TRBV15 to TRBJ2-7, with D uncertain. Trimming left V 1 base short and J 2 bases short, with 6 bases between. Germline loops: CDR1 LNHNV, CDR2 YYDKDF (reference sequence). This CDR3 spans 13 amino acids.

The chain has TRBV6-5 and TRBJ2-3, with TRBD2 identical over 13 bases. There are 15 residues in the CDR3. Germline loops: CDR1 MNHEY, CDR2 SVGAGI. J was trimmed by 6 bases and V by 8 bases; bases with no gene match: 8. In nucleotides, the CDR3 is TGTGCCAGCCGCAAGACTAGCGGGGGGTGGGATACGCAGTATTTT. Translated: CASRKTSGGWDTQYF.

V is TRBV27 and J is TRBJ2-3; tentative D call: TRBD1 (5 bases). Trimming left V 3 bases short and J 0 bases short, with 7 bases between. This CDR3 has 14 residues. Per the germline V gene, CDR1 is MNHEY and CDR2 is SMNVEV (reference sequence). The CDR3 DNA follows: TGTGCCAGCAGTTTGGCAGGGAGCACAGATACGCAGTATTTT. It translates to CASSLAGSTDTQYF.

The CDR3 loop reads CASSPAPTSGGEQFF. DNA for the CDR3: TGTGCCAGCTCACCCGCCCCGACTAGCGGCGGTGAGCAGTTCTTC. The chain joins TRBV18 to TRBJ2-1, with 9 positions matching TRBD2. CDR1 is KGHSH, CDR2 LQKENI, per germline. This CDR3 has 15 residues. Trimming cost V 3 bases and J 9 bases; bases outside gene matches: 9.

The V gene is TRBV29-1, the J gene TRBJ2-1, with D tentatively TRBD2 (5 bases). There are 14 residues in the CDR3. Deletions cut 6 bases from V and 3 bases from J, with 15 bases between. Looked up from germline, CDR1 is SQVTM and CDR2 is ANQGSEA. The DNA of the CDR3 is TGCAGCGTGCACACTAGTGCGCTCTACAATGAGCAGTTCTTC. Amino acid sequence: CSVHTSALYNEQFF.

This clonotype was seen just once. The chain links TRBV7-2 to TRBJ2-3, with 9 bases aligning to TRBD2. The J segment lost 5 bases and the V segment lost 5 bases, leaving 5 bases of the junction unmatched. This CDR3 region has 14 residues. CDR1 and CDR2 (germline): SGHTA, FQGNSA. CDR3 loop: CASSDSGGGDTQYF. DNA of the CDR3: TGTGCCAGCAGCGATAGCGGGGGAGGAGATACGCAGTATTTT.

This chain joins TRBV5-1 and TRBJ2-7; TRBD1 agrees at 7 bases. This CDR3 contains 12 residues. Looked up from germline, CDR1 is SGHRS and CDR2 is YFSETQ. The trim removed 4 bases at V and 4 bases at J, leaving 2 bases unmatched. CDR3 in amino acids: CASSEQGYEQYF. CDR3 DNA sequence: TGCGCCAGCAGCGAACAGGGGTACGAGCAGTACTTC.